These 32 T cell receptor beta chains were sequenced from one sample in a study of blood T cells in healthy people across ages. For the second PCR, which ran for about 6 to 11 cycles, a sample-barcoded 5' primer and a J-beta primer mix were used. Each CDR3 protein is one row after TCRdb ran MiXCR on the 5' RACE reads. The sample has around 1,900,000 distinct CDR3 sequences; approximately 39% are singletons. The sequenced sample was blood. The receptors were gathered from a human donor in good health.

The chain uses TRBV3-1 and TRBJ1-1, with D unresolved. This CDR3 comprises 15 residues. Trimming removed 0 bases from V and 6 bases from J, with 14 bases in between. Per germline, CDR1 LGHDT and CDR2 YNNKEL (reference sequence). The chain's CDR3 is CASSQECGRMAEAFF. CDR3 coding DNA: TGTGCCAGCAGCCAAGAGTGCGGGCGGATGGCTGAAGCTTTCTTT.

The chain joins TRBV29-1 to TRBJ1-1; a possible D gene is TRBD1 (5 bases). There are 13 residues in the CDR3. V shed 7 bases and J shed 2 bases, with 14 bases lying between them. Germline CDR1 SQVTM, CDR2 ANQGSEA. CDR3 sequence: CSAVYRINTEAFF. In DNA form, the CDR3 reads TGCAGCGCCGTTTACAGGATTAACACTGAAGCTTTCTTT.

The rearrangement links TRBV15 to TRBJ2-7, with 9 bases aligning to TRBD1. V was clipped by 0 bases and J by 3 bases; unmatched bases: 6. The CDR3 is made up of 16 amino acids. Germline V gives CDR1 LNHNV, CDR2 YYDKDF (reference sequence). Here the CDR3 reads CATSRDYRTGVYEQYF. The CDR3 DNA sequence: TGTGCCACCAGCAGAGATTACAGGACAGGGGTCTACGAGCAGTACTTC.

The rearrangement joins TRBV2 to TRBJ2-2; 8 bases align to TRBD1. CDR3 size: 16 residues. Germline lookup yields CDR1 SNHLY and CDR2 FYNNEI. Losses at the gene ends were 3 bases for V and 1 base for J; bases not matched to a gene: 4. The CDR3 region is CASSELQGENTGELFF. The CDR3, as DNA: TGTGCCAGCAGTGAGCTACAGGGGGAGAACACCGGGGAGCTGTTTTTT.

The chain has TRBV4-2 and TRBJ2-5, with D tentatively TRBD1 (5 bases). The J call may not be correct, given that the DNA end is closer to TRBJ2-7. This CDR3 comprises 17 residues. CDR1 is LGHNA, CDR2 YNFKEQ, per germline. The CDR3 spells CASSQDPPQVWGYEQYF. The CDR3 DNA is TGTGCCAGCAGCCAAGATCCCCCACAGGTGTGGGGCTACGAGCAGTACTTC.

In its sample, this clonotype was seen a few times. The rearrangement joins TRBV10-3 to TRBJ2-3; 7 bases are a match to TRBD1. This CDR3 is 14 amino acids long. V was pared by 6 bases and J by 4 bases, with 7 bases of the junction left unmatched. Germline-derived CDR1 and CDR2 are ENHRY and SYGVKD. CDR3 coding DNA: TGTGCCATCAGAAATGACAGGGCAGCAGATACGCAGTATTTT. Protein sequence: CAIRNDRAADTQYF.

A single count supports this clonotype. V and J are TRBV7-9 and TRBJ2-2; TRBD1 agrees at 9 bases. V lost 2 bases to trimming and J lost 5 bases; unmatched junction nucleotides: 3. The CDR3 runs to 15 residues. In germline, CDR1 is SEHNR, CDR2 FQNEAQ (reference sequence). Here the CDR3 reads CASSLNRGQTGELFF. CDR3 nucleotide sequence: TGTGCCAGCAGCTTAAACAGGGGGCAAACCGGGGAGCTGTTTTTT.

This chain links TRBV20-1 with TRBJ2-1; 9 bases fit TRBD2. This CDR3 region has 13 residues. V shed 5 bases, J shed 7 bases, and the junction held 6 bases outside the gene matches. Per the germline V gene, CDR1 is DFQATT and CDR2 is SNEGSKA (reference sequence). Here the CDR3 DNA reads TGCAGTGCTGTAAGCGGGGGGCGTAATGAGCAGTTCTTC. Encoded protein: CSAVSGGRNEQFF.

As concerns this clonotype: The junction differs from germline at one of its ends, possibly a read error. Here the CDR3 reads CTSSSSSYNEQFF. The DNA for the CDR3 is TGTACCAGCAGTTCCTCATCCTACAATGAGCAGTTCTTC. J is TRBJ2-1 and V is TRBV6-6; D is uncertain. CDR3 length equals 13 residues. From germline, CDR1 is MNHNY and CDR2 SVGAGI (reference sequence).

The chain combines TRBV7-8 with TRBJ2-3; 7 positions agree with TRBD1. Germline V gives CDR1 SGHVS, CDR2 FQNEAQ. This CDR3 spans 16 amino acids. The V gene end was trimmed by 4 bases and the J gene end by 2 bases; junction bases not matched to a gene: 9. The CDR3 here is CASSSGLRGTTDTQYF. CDR3 nucleotide sequence: TGTGCCAGCAGCTCCGGTCTCAGGGGGACCACAGATACGCAGTATTTT.

This rearrangement joins TRBV4-1 to TRBJ1-2, with D possibly matching TRBD1 (5 bases). There are 17 residues in the CDR3. Deletions cut 0 bases from V and 4 bases from J, with 18 bases between. The germline CDR1 and CDR2 sequences are MGHRA and YSYEKL. CDR3 sequence reads: CASSQEWATVVLYGYTF. The DNA for the CDR3 is TGCGCCAGCAGCCAAGAATGGGCGACAGTAGTCCTCTATGGCTACACCTTC.

The genes are TRBV7-3 and TRBJ1-2, with unresolved D. The CDR3 runs to 14 residues. V was clipped by 6 bases and J by 3 bases, with 14 bases between them. The germline gives CDR1 SGHTA, CDR2 FQGTGA. The CDR3 bases are TGTGCCAGCAGATGGAGACCCGGCGACTATGGCTACACCTTC. It is translated as CASRWRPGDYGYTF.

This clonotype was seen a few times. The chain links TRBV7-9 to TRBJ1-5, with D uncertain. The CDR3 contains 12 residues. V was pared by 4 bases and J by 10 bases, with 11 bases between. Germline values: CDR1 SEHNR, CDR2 FQNEAQ (reference sequence). The CDR3 coding sequence is TGTGCCAGCAGCTACGATGTAGGACCCCAGCATTTT. Its translation is CASSYDVGPQHF.

This clonotype was recorded many times. The rearrangement joins TRBV29-1 to TRBJ2-3, with D possibly TRBD1 on 5 matching bases. V was trimmed by 4 bases and J by 4 bases, leaving 15 bases between them. The CDR3 has 14 amino acids. Germline lookup yields CDR1 SQVTM and CDR2 ANQGSEA. DNA for the CDR3: TGCAGCGTTGGATTCCAGGGATCCCCAGATACGCAGTATTTT. Protein sequence: CSVGFQGSPDTQYF.

V usage is TRBV24-1 and J usage is TRBJ2-1; 9 bases align to TRBD1. CDR3 length: 16 residues. V was pared by 3 bases and J by 10 bases, with 12 bases of the junction left unmatched. CDR1 KGHDR and CDR2 SFDVKD come from the germline V gene. CDR3 loop: CATSDVRDRVYQEQFF. In DNA form, the CDR3 reads TGTGCCACCAGTGATGTACGGGACAGGGTGTATCAGGAGCAGTTCTTC.

The chain employs TRBV27 and TRBJ1-4; TRBD1 is a possible D gene (6 bases). The CDR3 is made up of 14 amino acids. The V end was cut by 7 bases, the J end by 8 bases, with 17 bases between. CDR1 and CDR2 from the germline V gene are MNHEY and SMNVEV (reference sequence). CDR3 residues: CASTSWGAFEKLFF. CDR3 nucleotide sequence: TGTGCCAGCACCTCATGGGGGGCGTTCGAAAAACTGTTTTTT.

The rearrangement links TRBV12-3 or TRBV12-4 to TRBJ2-7; D remains ambiguous. V was clipped by 4 bases and J by 3 bases, with 10 bases between them. The length of the CDR3 is 13 residues. This chain's CDR3 is CASSWTVGYEQYF. The CDR3 nucleotides are TGTGCCAGCAGTTGGACGGTGGGCTACGAGCAGTACTTC.

The V gene is TRBV15, the J gene TRBJ2-3; D gene uncertain. V was clipped by 0 bases and J by 6 bases, with 7 bases between them. The length of the CDR3 is 13 residues. Germline CDR1 LNHNV, CDR2 YYDKDF (reference sequence). This chain's CDR3 is CATSRDFGDTQYF. DNA for the CDR3: TGTGCCACCAGCAGAGATTTTGGGGATACGCAGTATTTT. Complete variable domain (other parts from reference TRBV15 and TRBJ2-3): DAMVIQNPRYQVTQFGKPVTLSCSQTLNHNVMYWYQQKSSQAPKLLFHYYDKDFNNEADTPDNFQSRRPNTSFCFLDIRSPGLGDTAMYLCATSRDFGDTQYFGPGTRLTVL.

The chain couples TRBV12-3 or TRBV12-4 to TRBJ2-1, with 12 positions matching TRBD1. The CDR3 sequence is 17 residues long. V was pared by 5 bases and J by 9 bases, with 14 bases of the junction left unmatched. The CDR3 spells CASSLNSGTGGWGEQFF. The CDR3 DNA sequence: TGTGCCAGCAGTCTCAACTCCGGGACAGGGGGCTGGGGTGAGCAGTTCTTC.

There are a few counts of this clonotype. The genes are TRBV6-5 and TRBJ2-3, with 7 bases matching TRBD1. Trimming removed 5 bases from V and 1 base from J; junction bases left unmatched: 9. Germline CDR1 is MNHEY and CDR2 is SVGAGI. The CDR3 has 16 amino acids. The CDR3 nucleotides read TGTGCCAGCAGTGACCCGACAGGGTGGGGCACAGATACGCAGTATTTT. Translation: CASSDPTGWGTDTQYF.

The V call is TRBV6-5, the J call TRBJ1-6, with D possibly being TRBD1 (5 bases). This CDR3 region has 14 residues. Germline V gene data show CDR1 as MNHEY and CDR2 as SVGAGI. V gave up 6 bases and J gave up 4 bases, with 10 bases separating them. CDR3 coding DNA: TGTGCCAGCAGAAGGGCAGGGTATAATTCACCCCTCCACTTT. Encoded protein: CASRRAGYNSPLHF.

The rearrangement links TRBV4-1 to TRBJ1-4; a possible D gene is TRBD1 (6 bases). The CDR3 totals 15 residues. V gave up 5 bases and J gave up 8 bases, with 18 bases separating them. The V gene's germline CDR1 is MGHRA and CDR2 YSYEKL. CDR3 sequence: CASSFEGGSYEKLFF. The CDR3 DNA reads as TGCGCCAGCAGCTTCGAAGGGGGGAGTTACGAAAAACTGTTTTTT.

This sequence joins TRBV4-3 and TRBJ1-2; 8 bases fit TRBD1. J lost 1 base, V lost 0 bases, and 13 bases had no gene match. Germline V gives CDR1 LGHNA, CDR2 YSLEER. The CDR3 has 19 amino acids. CDR3 in DNA: TGCGCCAGCAGCCAAGATATCGCCGGGACAGGCCTCTATAACTATGGCTACACCTTC. Translation: CASSQDIAGTGLYNYGYTF.

The chain carries TRBV5-1 and TRBJ2-2, with TRBD2 identical over 8 bases. From germline, CDR1 is SGHRS and CDR2 YFSETQ. This CDR3 contains 14 residues. V trimming: 8 bases; J trimming: 6 bases; junction bases outside the gene matches: 9. The CDR3: CARPGLEAAGELFF. The DNA for the CDR3 is TGCGCCAGACCGGGACTAGAGGCGGCCGGGGAGCTGTTTTTT.

The chain recombines TRBV20-1 with TRBJ2-1, with 11 bases fitting TRBD1. The germline gives CDR1 DFQATT, CDR2 SNEGSKA (reference sequence). The CDR3 is 15 amino acids. V lost 0 bases to trimming and J lost 7 bases; unmatched junction nucleotides: 5. The CDR3 protein is CSARDYGTGGNEQFF. The CDR3 DNA sequence: TGCAGTGCTAGAGATTATGGGACAGGGGGTAATGAGCAGTTCTTC.

This clonotype occurred a few times. This sequence joins TRBV5-1 and TRBJ1-5, with 7 positions matching TRBD1. Looked up from germline, CDR1 is SGHRS and CDR2 is YFSETQ. This CDR3 is built from 14 residues. V trimming: 4 bases; J trimming: 3 bases; junction bases outside the gene matches: 4. CDR3 coding DNA: TGCGCCAGCAGCGAGACAGGGAACAATCAGCCCCAGCATTTT. Its translation is CASSETGNNQPQHF.

The chain has TRBV12-5 and TRBJ2-1, with D possibly being TRBD1 (5 bases). Germline V gene sequence: CDR1 LGHNT, CDR2 FRNRAP. The CDR3 has 16 residues. V was clipped by 0 bases and J by 0 bases, with 9 bases between them. CDR3 in amino acids: CASGLVPRVSYNEQFF. CDR3 nucleotide sequence: TGTGCTAGTGGTTTGGTTCCCAGGGTCTCCTACAATGAGCAGTTCTTC. The full variable domain, its missing parts supplied by reference TRBV12-5 and TRBJ2-1, is DARVTQTPRHKVTEMGQEVTMRCQPILGHNTVFWYRQTMMQGLELLAYFRNRAPLDDSGMPKDRFSAEMPDATLATLKIQPSEPRDSAVYFCASGLVPRVSYNEQFFGPGTRLTVL.

A single count supports this clonotype. This CDR3 reads CASSPIQTENTEAFF. As DNA, the CDR3 is TGTGCCAGCAGTCCCATCCAGACAGAGAACACTGAAGCTTTCTTT. The chain employs TRBV6-6 and TRBJ1-1; a possible D gene is TRBD1 (5 bases). Germline CDR1 MNHNY, CDR2 SVGAGI (reference sequence). CDR3 length equals 15 residues. Trimming pared 5 bases from V and 1 base from J, leaving 14 bases between.

The rearrangement uses TRBV29-1 and TRBJ2-1; D is uncertain. The CDR3 spans 12 residues. V was clipped by 7 bases and J by 4 bases, with 11 bases between them. CDR1 is SQVTM, CDR2 ANQGSEA, per germline. CDR3 coding DNA: TGCAGCGCCGAAGACTCTTACAATGAGCAGTTCTTC. Amino acid sequence: CSAEDSYNEQFF.

This clonotype was detected a few times. The rearrangement uses TRBV4-2 and TRBJ2-3, with 7 bases identical to TRBD2. Germline-derived CDR1 and CDR2 are LGHNA and YNFKEQ. Trimming cost V 2 bases and J 1 base; bases outside gene matches: 6. The CDR3 length is 16 residues. CDR3 bases: TGTGCCAGCAGCCAAAGAATGGCGGGGGGCACAGATACGCAGTATTTT. Its protein product is CASSQRMAGGTDTQYF.

This clonotype was seen a few times. This chain connects TRBV12-3 or TRBV12-4 to TRBJ1-3; D not certain. V dropped 6 bases and J dropped 0 bases, with 12 bases sitting between them. This CDR3 has 15 amino acids. Here the CDR3 reads CASRSGPTSGNTIYF. CDR3 sequence (DNA): TGTGCCAGCAGATCCGGTCCCACCTCTGGAAACACCATATATTTT.

V usage is TRBV18 and J usage is TRBJ2-1; TRBD2 matches 11 bases. Germline V lookup: CDR1 KGHSH, CDR2 LQKENI. This CDR3 comprises 16 residues. The ends lost 0 bases at V and 10 bases at J; junction bases unmatched: 8. The CDR3 sequence is CASSPPFLAGGQEQFF. The CDR3 DNA follows: TGTGCCAGCTCACCACCTTTTCTAGCGGGGGGCCAGGAGCAGTTCTTC.